This entry concerns a single TCR beta chain. This record comes from a study of blood T cell repertoires in COVID-19. About the study: Nucleic acid was either cDNA or gDNA, and it came from T cells, B-cell-depleted T cells, or PBMCs.

The CDR3 is 18 residues long. Method: immunoSEQ multiplex PCR; TCRdb's copy keeps in-frame clones and lacks some. The sample carries about 220,000 clones, over 70% recorded once. This clonotype was sampled from a woman between 65 and 79 years old with acute or convalescent COVID-19. This rearrangement joins TRBV1 to TRBJ2-5; the table assigns TRBD2, which was not confirmed against the DNA. TRBV1 has pseudogene status. Sample: peripheral blood. CDR3 DNA sequence: TGCACCAGCAGCCAAACCCCCGGACTAGCGGTGGTGGAAGAGACCCAGTACTTC. Translated: CTSSQTPGLAVVEETQYF.